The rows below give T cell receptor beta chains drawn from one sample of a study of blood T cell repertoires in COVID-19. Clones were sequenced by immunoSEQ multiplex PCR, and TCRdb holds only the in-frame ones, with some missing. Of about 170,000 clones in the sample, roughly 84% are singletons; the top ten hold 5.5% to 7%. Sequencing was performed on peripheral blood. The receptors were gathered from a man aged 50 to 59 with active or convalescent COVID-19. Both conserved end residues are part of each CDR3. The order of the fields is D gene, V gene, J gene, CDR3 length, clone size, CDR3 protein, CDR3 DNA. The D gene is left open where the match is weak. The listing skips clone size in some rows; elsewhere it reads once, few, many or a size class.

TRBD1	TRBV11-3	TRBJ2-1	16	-	CASSKGQAVSYNEQFF	TGTGCCAGCAGCAAAGGACAGGCGGTCTCCTACAATGAGCAGTTCTTC
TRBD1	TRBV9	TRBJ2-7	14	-	CASSPGGREDEQYF	TGTGCCAGCAGCCCAGGGGGCAGGGAAGACGAGCAGTACTTC
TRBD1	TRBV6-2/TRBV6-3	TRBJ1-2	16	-	CASSSAGTGALYGYTF	TGTGCCAGCAGTTCTGCCGGGACAGGCGCGCTATATGGCTACACCTTC
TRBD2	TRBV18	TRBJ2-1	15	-	CASSPVAGTYNEQFF	TGTGCCAGCTCACCCGTAGCGGGAACCTACAATGAGCAGTTCTTC
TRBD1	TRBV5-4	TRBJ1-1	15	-	CASSFPQGAGTEAFF	TGTGCCAGCAGCTTTCCCCAGGGGGCTGGCACTGAAGCTTTCTTT
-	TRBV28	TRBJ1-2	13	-	CASTPNRVNGYTF	TGTGCCAGCACCCCAAACAGGGTAAATGGCTACACCTTC
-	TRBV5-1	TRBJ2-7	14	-	CASSLAGLTYEQYF	TGCGCCAGCAGCCTCGCGGGACTTACCTACGAGCAGTACTTC
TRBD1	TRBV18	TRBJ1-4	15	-	CASSPPGQPHEKLFF	TGTGCCAGCTCACCACCGGGACAGCCACATGAAAAACTGTTTTTT
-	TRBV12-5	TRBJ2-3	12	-	CASGLVRAAQYF	TGTGCTAGTGGTTTGGTACGAGCTGCGCAGTATTTT
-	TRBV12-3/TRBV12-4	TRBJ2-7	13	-	CASSHGGSYEQYF	TGTGCCAGCAGCCACGGAGGGTCCTACGAGCAGTACTTC
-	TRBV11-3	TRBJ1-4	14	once	CASSIGSVNEKLFF	TGTGCCAGCAGCATTGGCAGTGTTAATGAAAAACTGTTTTTT
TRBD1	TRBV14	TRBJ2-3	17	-	CASSPYTGQTNTDTQYF	TGTGCCAGCAGCCCTTACACGGGACAGACAAACACAGATACGCAGTATTTT
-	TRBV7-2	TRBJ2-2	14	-	CASSTSGNTGELFF	TGTGCCAGCAGCACCAGCGGGAACACCGGGGAGCTGTTTTTT
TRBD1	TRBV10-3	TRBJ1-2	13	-	CAITPQGDYGYTF	TGTGCCATCACCCCCCAGGGGGACTATGGCTACACCTTC
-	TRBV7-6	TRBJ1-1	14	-	CASSSSGAGTEAFF	TGTGCCAGCAGTTCTTCAGGGGCGGGCACTGAAGCTTTCTTT
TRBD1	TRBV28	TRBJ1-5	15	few	CASRPGTRGHQPQHF	TGTGCCAGCAGACCCGGGACCAGGGGGCATCAGCCCCAGCATTTT
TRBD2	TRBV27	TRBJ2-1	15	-	CASSSPTSGSLEQFF	TGTGCCAGCAGTTCCCCCACTAGCGGGAGCCTTGAGCAGTTCTTC
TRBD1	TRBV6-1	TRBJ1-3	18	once	CASSEAPGQGGSGNTIYF	TGTGCCAGCAGTGAAGCGCCCGGACAGGGTGGTTCTGGAAACACCATATATTTT
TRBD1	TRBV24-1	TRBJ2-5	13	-	CATSGGGAETQYF	TGTGCCACCAGTGGAGGGGGCGCGGAGACCCAGTACTTC
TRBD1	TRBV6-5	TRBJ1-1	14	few	CASRKTGGGTEAFF	TGTGCCAGCAGAAAGACAGGGGGGGGCACTGAAGCTTTCTTT
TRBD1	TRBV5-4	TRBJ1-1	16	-	CASSLDPQGAKSEAFF	TGTGCCAGCAGCTTGGACCCACAGGGGGCGAAGTCTGAAGCTTTCTTT
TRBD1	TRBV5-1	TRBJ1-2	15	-	CASSLADRGPYGYTF	TGCGCCAGCAGCTTGGCCGACAGGGGCCCATATGGCTACACCTTC
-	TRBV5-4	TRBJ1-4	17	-	CASSLEGAESLGEKLFF	TGTGCCAGCAGCTTGGAGGGAGCAGAATCTTTGGGTGAAAAACTGTTTTTT
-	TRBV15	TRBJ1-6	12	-	CATSSVDSPLHF	TGTGCCACCAGCTCGGTTGATTCACCCCTCCACTTT
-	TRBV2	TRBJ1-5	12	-	CASKRGNQPQHF	TGTGCCAGTAAGAGGGGCAATCAGCCCCAGCATTTT
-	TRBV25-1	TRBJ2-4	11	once	CASSEGTPQYF	TGTGCCAGCAGTGAAGGGACACCGCAGTACTTC
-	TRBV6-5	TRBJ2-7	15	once	CASRQGHGATYEQYF	TGTGCCAGCAGACAGGGACATGGTGCGACCTACGAGCAGTACTTC
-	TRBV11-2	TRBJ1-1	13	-	CASSLQGITEAFF	TGTGCCAGCAGCTTACAGGGTATCACTGAAGCTTTCTTT
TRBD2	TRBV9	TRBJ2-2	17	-	CASSDPGLAGDTGELFF	TGTGCCAGCAGCGACCCGGGACTAGCGGGGGACACCGGGGAGCTGTTTTTT
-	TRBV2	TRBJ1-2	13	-	CASSSETDYGYTF	TGTGCCAGCAGTTCAGAGACAGACTATGGCTACACCTTC
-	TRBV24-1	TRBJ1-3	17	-	CATSDSTGPPSGNTIYF	TGTGCCACCAGTGACTCGACAGGACCACCCTCTGGAAACACCATATATTTT
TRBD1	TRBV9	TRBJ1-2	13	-	CASSDGQGNGYTF	TGTGCCAGCAGCGACGGACAGGGGAATGGCTACACCTTC
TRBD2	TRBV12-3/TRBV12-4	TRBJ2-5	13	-	CASRPSGVETQYF	TGTGCCAGCAGGCCTAGCGGGGTGGAGACCCAGTACTTC
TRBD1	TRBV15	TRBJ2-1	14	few	CATSQMDRGGEQFF	TGTGCCACCAGCCAAATGGACAGGGGCGGAGAGCAGTTCTTC
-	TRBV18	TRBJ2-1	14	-	CASSMNRESNEQFF	TGTGCCAGCTCGATGAACAGAGAGTCCAATGAGCAGTTCTTC
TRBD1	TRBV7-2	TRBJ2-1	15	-	CASSWGQGTYNEQFF	TGTGCCAGCAGCTGGGGACAGGGCACCTACAATGAGCAGTTCTTC
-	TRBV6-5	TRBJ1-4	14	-	CASMVDSFNEKLFF	TGTGCCAGCATGGTGGACAGCTTTAATGAAAAACTGTTTTTT
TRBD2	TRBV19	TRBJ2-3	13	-	CATNGRGTDTQYF	TGTGCCACGAACGGGAGGGGAACAGATACGCAGTATTTT
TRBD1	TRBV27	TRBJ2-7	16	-	CASRASGTGAPYEQYF	TGTGCCAGCAGAGCATCCGGGACAGGGGCGCCCTACGAGCAGTACTTC
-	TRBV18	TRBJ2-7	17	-	CASSPISGTPSSYEQYF	TGTGCCAGCTCACCTATCTCCGGGACTCCGAGCTCCTACGAGCAGTACTTC